This T cell receptor beta chain is drawn from a study of response to subunit inactivated influenza vaccine. This clonotype was recorded a few times. Its specificity is unknown. Study-level findings and limits: Every seasonal influenza vaccination brings in few new T cells, the authors suggested.

TCRdb re-called the RT-PCR reads with MiXCR, one entry per CDR3 protein. The sample consists of 550,000 to 600,000 distinct CDR3 sequences, 12% of them appearing once. This TCR derives from a man over 45 who received an inactivated influenza vaccine. The sample in question was PBMCs from blood, obtained on the day of vaccination.

The CDR3 loop reads CSAGSLAAYNEQFF. CDR3 DNA: TGCAGCGCCGGGTCCTTAGCAGCCTACAATGAGCAGTTCTTC. J is TRBJ2-1 and V is TRBV29-1, with no clear D. From germline, CDR1 is SQVTM and CDR2 ANQGSEA. Trimming cost V 7 bases and J 2 bases, with 15 bases left between them. The CDR3 consists of 14 residues.